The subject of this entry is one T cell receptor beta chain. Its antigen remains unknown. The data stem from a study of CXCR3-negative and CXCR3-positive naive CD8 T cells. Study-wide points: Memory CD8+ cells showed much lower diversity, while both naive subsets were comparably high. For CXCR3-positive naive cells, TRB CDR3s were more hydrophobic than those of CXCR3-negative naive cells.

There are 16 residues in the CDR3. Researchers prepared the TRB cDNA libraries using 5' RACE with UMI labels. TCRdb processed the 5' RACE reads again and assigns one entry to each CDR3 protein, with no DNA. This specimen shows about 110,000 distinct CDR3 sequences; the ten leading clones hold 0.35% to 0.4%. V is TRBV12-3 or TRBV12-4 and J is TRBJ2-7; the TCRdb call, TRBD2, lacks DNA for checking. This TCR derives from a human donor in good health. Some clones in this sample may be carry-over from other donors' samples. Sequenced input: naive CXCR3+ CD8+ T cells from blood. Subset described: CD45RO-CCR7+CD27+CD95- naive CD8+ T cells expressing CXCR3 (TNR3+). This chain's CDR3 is CASSTLGTINSYEQYF.